This T cell receptor (beta chain) derives from a study of blood T cell repertoires in COVID-19. Study information: Researchers got acute and convalescent COVID-19 samples from the United States, Italy and Spain. PBMCs, B-cell-depleted T cells, or T cells provided the cDNA or gDNA that made up the material.

Germline lookup yields CDR1 SGHAT and CDR2 FQNNGV. V lost 7 bases to trimming and J lost 6 bases, with 21 bases between them. There are 15 residues in the CDR3. Assay used: immunoSEQ multiplex PCR; TCRdb lists only in-frame clones, some missing. The table shows around 110,000 clones, with 75% to 90% occurring only once. The chain uses TRBV11-2 and TRBJ1-2; tentative D call: TRBD1 (6 bases). The specimen sequenced was peripheral blood. This sequence was found in a man aged 35-49 years with acute or convalescent COVID-19. The CDR3 nucleotides read TGTGCCAGCACACACAACCCTCAGGGGTTCGATGGCTACACCTTC. It codes for CASTHNPQGFDGYTF.